The 4 T cell receptor beta chains given below trace back to one sample, sequenced in a study of blood T cell repertoires in COVID-19. The method was immunoSEQ multiplex PCR; TCRdb's version includes in-frame clones alone and lacks a portion of them. Of about 180,000 clones listed, 65% to 90% are singletons. Sequenced sample: peripheral blood. Source of these receptors: a human donor in a cohort sampled during active COVID-19.

The chain is built from TRBV13 and TRBJ2-7, with 14 nucleotides matching TRBD2. Germline V lookup: CDR1 PRHDT, CDR2 FYEKMQ (reference sequence). The CDR3 consists of 17 residues. Trimming removed 5 bases from V and 6 bases from J; junction bases left unmatched: 12. The CDR3 DNA is TGTGCCAGCAGCCCCCGACTAGCGGGGGGGCGGCAGTTCGAGCAGTACTTC. Its translation is CASSPRLAGGRQFEQYF.

V is TRBV29-1 and J is TRBJ2-1; weak D call: TRBD2 (5 bases). Trimming cost V 7 bases and J 1 base, with 11 bases left between them. This CDR3 has 13 amino acids. Germline-derived CDR1 and CDR2 are SQVTM and ANQGSEA. CDR3 bases: TGCAGCGCCGGAGGCGTATCCTACAATGAGCAGTTCTTC. Translating gives CSAGGVSYNEQFF.

The genes are TRBV10-3 and TRBJ2-3, with 7 bases fitting TRBD1. The germline V gene encodes CDR1 ENHRY and CDR2 SYGVKD. The CDR3 sequence is 15 residues long. Germline trimming cut 7 bases from V and 4 bases from J; bases unmatched to any gene: 11. This chain's CDR3 is CAITRSAGGPDTQYF. The CDR3 region has the DNA TGTGCCATCACGCGCAGCGCAGGGGGACCAGATACGCAGTATTTT.

In its sample, this clone was seen many times. In DNA form, the CDR3 reads TGTGCCAGCAGTTCCAGATACGAGCAGTACTTC. This codes for CASSSRYEQYF. The chain links TRBV12-3 or TRBV12-4 to TRBJ2-7; D gene uncertain. The CDR3 runs 11 residues. Trimming removed 4 bases at V and 4 bases at J, with 5 bases between.